This paragraph covers one T cell receptor (beta chain) sequence. Its specificity is not known. This sample is part of a study of graft-versus-host responses after intestinal transplantation. The study's findings and limits: Recipient-marrow GvH clones were detected, some having first appeared in ileum or blood.

Generated by immunoSEQ multiplex PCR, the TCRdb table keeps only in-frame clones and is missing some. The data contain 4,000 to 4,500 clones, 84% of them singletons. This CDR3 contains 10 residues. CDR1 is SQVTM, CDR2 ANQGSEA, per germline. V lost 0 bases and J lost 6, with 0 bases in between. The time point was: postoperative day 105 after intestinal transplantation (dayNNNN = postoperative day). From the graft tissue, intraepithelial and lamina propria lymphocytes were released through processing. The rearrangement joins TRBV29-1 to TRBJ2-1; D is unresolved. This TCR was sampled from a human patient who received an intestinal transplant, so some T cells may come from the graft donor. Here the sequenced sample was ileum tissue, taken 105 days after intestinal transplantation. The CDR3 spells CSVEDNEQFF. The DNA for the CDR3 is TGCAGCGTTGAAGACAATGAGCAGTTCTTC.